The 12 T cell receptor beta chains listed next were all sequenced from one sample in a study of identical twins. MiXCR, applied by TCRdb to the 5' RACE reads, yields one record per CDR3 protein. Seen here are fewer than 800,000 distinct CDR3 sequences, about 7.1% observed once, and the top ten hold approximately 1.5%. The same data also contributed to another study, on yellow fever vaccine responses in identical twins.

What was sequenced was PBMCs. All receptors come from a woman in her late teens or twenties in good health.

The CDR3: CASSLVPKETQYF. CDR3 bases: TGTGCCAGCAGCTTAGTGCCTAAAGAGACCCAGTACTTC. V is TRBV7-9 and J is TRBJ2-5, with D unclear. The V gene lost 1 base and the J gene lost 3 bases, with 6 bases spanning the gap. Germline CDR1 and CDR2: SEHNR and FQNEAQ (reference sequence). The CDR3 totals 13 residues.

This clonotype was detected ten times or more. V gene TRBV6-1 combines with J gene TRBJ2-1; 8 bases are a match to TRBD2. Germline trimming cut 6 bases from V and 5 bases from J; bases unmatched to any gene: 9. This CDR3 has 15 residues. Germline-derived CDR1 and CDR2 are MNHNS and SASEGT. CDR3 nucleotide sequence: TGTGCCAGCAGCCGGAGACTAGCGATCAACAATGAGCAGTTCTTC. Its protein is CASSRRLAINNEQFF.

This clonotype was seen only a few times. The V gene is TRBV10-3, the J gene TRBJ2-7; D is unclear. Trimming removed 6 bases at V and 6 bases at J, with 12 bases between. The CDR3 runs 12 residues. In germline, CDR1 is ENHRY, CDR2 SYGVKD. CDR3 sequence reads: CAISPRFTEQYF. CDR3 nucleotide sequence: TGTGCCATCAGCCCTCGTTTTACCGAGCAGTACTTC.

This clonotype has just a few counts. The chain carries TRBV4-2 and TRBJ2-5; 12 bases fit TRBD1. Germline assignment: CDR1 LGHNA and CDR2 YNFKEQ. Trimming took 5 bases from V and 5 from J; bases not matched to a gene: 6. This CDR3 region has 15 residues. The CDR3: CASSVRDRGLETQYF. The CDR3 nucleotides are TGTGCCAGCAGCGTCCGGGACAGGGGGCTGGAGACCCAGTACTTC.

V gene TRBV29-1 combines with J gene TRBJ2-5; 7 nucleotides match TRBD2. V lost 8 bases to trimming and J lost 4 bases; unmatched junction nucleotides: 10. Germline CDR1 and CDR2: SQVTM and ANQGSEA. The CDR3 has 13 residues. CDR3: CSHGGLFGETQYF. As DNA, the CDR3 is TGCAGCCACGGGGGGTTATTTGGAGAGACCCAGTACTTC.

In its sample, this clonotype was seen many times. The chain employs TRBV6-4 and TRBJ2-3; D gene uncertain. The germline V gene has CDR1 MRHNA and CDR2 SNTAGT. This CDR3 has 13 residues. Trimming left V 2 bases short and J 2 bases short, with 5 bases between. The CDR3 nucleotides read TGTGCCAGCAGTGACACTAACACAGATACGCAGTATTTT. Translating it yields CASSDTNTDTQYF.

This sequence joins TRBV7-9 and TRBJ1-1; D is uncertain. The CDR3 is 14 residues long. Between the trimmed V and J ends, which lost 4 bases and 1 base, there was a span of 10 bases. The V gene's germline CDR1 is SEHNR and CDR2 FQNEAQ (reference sequence). CDR3 sequence: CASSSGRRNTEAFF. The DNA for the CDR3 is TGTGCCAGCAGCTCCGGGCGGAGGAACACTGAAGCTTTCTTT. Based on the CDR3 plus reference TRBV7-9 and TRBJ1-1, the full variable domain is DTGVSQNPRHKITKRGQNVTFRCDPISEHNRLYWYRQTLGQGPEFLTYFQNEAQLEKSRLLSDRFSAERPKGSFSTLEIQRTEQGDSAMYLCASSSGRRNTEAFFGQGTRLTVV.

The genes are TRBV28 and TRBJ2-2; D is possibly TRBD1 (6 bases). Germline V gives CDR1 MDHEN, CDR2 SYDVKM. Trimming removed 10 bases at V and 2 bases at J, with 17 bases between. The CDR3 contains 15 residues. As DNA, the CDR3 is TGTGCCACCGCCGTGGCAGGGGTTAACACCGGGGAGCTGTTTTTT. Translated: CATAVAGVNTGELFF.

The sample holds a few counts of this clonotype. The V and J genes are TRBV20-1 and TRBJ1-4, with TRBD1 matching 8 bases. CDR3 length: 16 amino acids. The germline V gene has CDR1 DFQATT and CDR2 SNEGSKA (reference sequence). J lost 6 bases, V lost 0 bases, and 9 bases had no gene match. The CDR3 is CSARDSSGQGDEKLFF. The CDR3 region has the DNA TGCAGTGCTAGAGATTCCAGCGGACAGGGCGATGAAAAACTGTTTTTT.

This clonotype was detected many times. The genes are TRBV28 and TRBJ2-2; D ambiguous. V lost 7 bases and J lost 4, with 10 bases in between. The CDR3 runs to 13 residues. Germline V gene data show CDR1 as MDHEN and CDR2 as SYDVKM. The CDR3 region is CASNPYTTGELFF. Here the CDR3 DNA reads TGTGCCAGCAACCCTTACACCACCGGGGAGCTGTTTTTT.

Many counts were recorded for this clonotype. This sequence joins TRBV24-1 and TRBJ2-1; 8 bases agree with TRBD2. CDR3 length: 15 amino acids. Germline-derived CDR1 and CDR2 are KGHDR and SFDVKD. The J segment lost 5 bases and the V segment lost 5 bases, leaving 7 bases of the junction unmatched. CDR3 nucleotide sequence: TGTGCCACCAGTGCATCGGGACTAGGTAACAATGAGCAGTTCTTC. Its translation is CATSASGLGNNEQFF.

This clonotype came up many times. The rearrangement uses TRBV6-2 or TRBV6-3 and TRBJ2-2; D may be TRBD2 (6 bases). Trimming removed 9 bases at V and 4 bases at J, with 12 bases between. The CDR3 length is 13 residues. From germline, CDR1 is MNHEY and CDR2 SVGEGT. In DNA form, the CDR3 reads TGTGCCAGTGGGGGGTCCGGCACCGGGGAGCTGTTTTTT. This translates into CASGGSGTGELFF.